The rows below give T cell receptor beta chains drawn from one sample of a study of blood T cell repertoires in COVID-19. Clones were sequenced by immunoSEQ multiplex PCR, and TCRdb holds only the in-frame ones, with some missing. The repertoire holds some 350,000 clones, with around 87% as singletons. The specimen was peripheral blood. All receptors come from a woman aged 45-65 years with COVID-19, enrolled during active disease. Each CDR3 is given with its conserved first and last residue. A D gene is named only where the DNA matches it firmly. The size field is filled for only some rows; it gives once, few, many or a size class.

>NA|TRBJ2-7|TRBD1|TRBV27
TGTGCCAGCAGCAACAGGGGGCGCGGAATCTACGAGCAGTACTTC
CASSNRGRGIYEQYF
>NA|TRBJ2-7|NA|TRBV6-1
TGTGCCAGCAGTGAGAAGGGGTCCTACGAGCAGTACTTC
CASSEKGSYEQYF
>NA|TRBJ1-2|TRBD1|TRBV6-5
TGTGCCAGCAGTAGGGGCGGGACAGCTTATGGCTACACCTTC
CASSRGGTAYGYTF
>NA|TRBJ1-1|NA|TRBV21-1
TGTGCCAGCAGCAAAGCCGGACTGGCTTTTATGAACACTGAAGCTTTCTTT
CASSKAGLAFMNTEAFF
>NA|TRBJ1-2|TRBD1|TRBV13
TGTGCCAGCAGCTCCACGACAGGGGCTCTTGGTGGCTACACCTTC
CASSSTTGALGGYTF
>NA|TRBJ2-7|NA|TRBV6-5
TGTGCCAGCAGTTACATTTCAGGGCTGTCCTACGAGCAGTACTTC
CASSYISGLSYEQYF
>NA|TRBJ1-5|NA|TRBV7-2
TGTGCCAGCAGCCCCCGTTGGGGGGGAGGTCAGCCCCAGCATTTT
CASSPRWGGGQPQHF
>NA|TRBJ2-1|TRBD1|TRBV24-1
TGTGCCACCAGTGACGCCGGACAGGGGGGGGATGAGCAGTTCTTC
CATSDAGQGGDEQFF
>NA|TRBJ1-3|NA|TRBV15
TGTGCCACCAGCACCCGGCGGTCCTCAACCGGAAACACCATATATTTT
CATSTRRSSTGNTIYF
>NA|TRBJ2-1|TRBD1|TRBV5-4
TGTGCCAGCAGCTTGTTAGGGACAGACAATGAGCAGTTCTTC
CASSLLGTDNEQFF
>NA|TRBJ2-2|NA|TRBV19
TGTGCCAGTACCCTACAGGGGAACACCGGGGAGCTGTTTTTT
CASTLQGNTGELFF
>NA|TRBJ1-1|NA|TRBV4-2
TGTGCCAGCAGCCAAGATTCTCACGGGAGGGCTAACACTGAAGCTTTCTTT
CASSQDSHGRANTEAFF
>NA|TRBJ2-3|NA|TRBV2
TGTGCCAGCAGTAGGGAGGCTGGTACTAGCACAGATACGCAGTATTTT
CASSREAGTSTDTQYF
>few|TRBJ1-1|TRBD1|TRBV25-1
TGTGCCAGCAGTGAATATGCAGGGGGCGCAACTTACCGAGCTTTCTTT
CASSEYAGGATYRAFF
>NA|TRBJ1-1|NA|TRBV19
TGTGCAAGTAAGTGGAGCACTGAAGCTTTCTTT
CASKWSTEAFF
>NA|TRBJ2-5|NA|TRBV10-3
TGTGCCATCAGTGCGTCGGCAGTCCAAGAGACCCAGTACTTC
CAISASAVQETQYF
>NA|TRBJ2-3|NA|TRBV30
TGTGCCTGGAGTGTACGCACTAGCACAGATACGCAGTATTTT
CAWSVRTSTDTQYF
>NA|TRBJ2-3|NA|TRBV5-4
TGTGCCAGCAGCTTTCACGTCAAGGGGAGCACAGATACGCAGTATTTT
CASSFHVKGSTDTQYF
>NA|TRBJ1-2|TRBD1|TRBV11-3
TGTGCCAGCAGCCCCGGGGACAGTCGGGGAGGCTACACCTTC
CASSPGDSRGGYTF
>NA|TRBJ2-3|TRBD2|TRBV7-9
TGTGCCAGCAGCTTAGGACTAGCGGGCATAGTGAGAGGGGATACGCAGTATTTT
CASSLGLAGIVRGDTQYF
>NA|TRBJ2-3|NA|TRBV5-4
TGTGCCAGCAGCCGGGAGTCCCTCGGCACAGATACGCAGTATTTT
CASSRESLGTDTQYF
>NA|TRBJ2-2|NA|TRBV5-1
TGCGCCAGCAGCTTGGACGGGGGTCTGGCCGGGGAGCTGTTTTTT
CASSLDGGLAGELFF
>NA|TRBJ1-5|NA|TRBV2
TGTGCCAGCAGTGAAGGCGAGCACCAGCCCCAGCATTTT
CASSEGEHQPQHF
>NA|TRBJ2-3|TRBD1|TRBV18
TGTGCCAGCTCACAACAGGGGGATGCGGATACGCAGTATTTT
CASSQQGDADTQYF
>NA|TRBJ1-2|NA|TRBV6-1
TGTGCCAGCAGTGAATACGGGAACTATGGCTACACCTTC
CASSEYGNYGYTF
>NA|TRBJ1-1|TRBD1|TRBV10-3
TGTGCCATCACCGCCACAGGGGGAGGTGAAGCTTTCTTT
CAITATGGGEAFF
>NA|TRBJ2-1|NA|TRBV10-1
TGCGCCAGCAGTGGACAGACCGGGAATGAGCAGTTCTTC
CASSGQTGNEQFF
>NA|TRBJ2-1|TRBD1|TRBV5-6
TGTGCCAGCAGCCCTGGGACAGGGGGCGTAAATGAGCAGTTCTTC
CASSPGTGGVNEQFF
>NA|TRBJ2-2|TRBD2|TRBV6-4
TGTGCCAGCAGAAGAAGCGGGAGGAACACCGGGGAGCTGTTTTTT
CASRRSGRNTGELFF
>NA|TRBJ2-1|TRBD1|TRBV18
TGTGCCAGCTCACCTTCAGGGGGACGCTCCTACAATGAGCAGTTCTTC
CASSPSGGRSYNEQFF
>NA|TRBJ1-2|NA|TRBV4-2
TGTGCCAGCAGCCAAGATACAGCTAACTATGGCTACACCTTC
CASSQDTANYGYTF
>NA|TRBJ2-7|NA|TRBV5-1
TGCGCCAGCAGCTTGGGGCCAGGACAGCGTCCCTACGAGCAGTACTTC
CASSLGPGQRPYEQYF
>NA|TRBJ2-7|NA|TRBV3-1/TRBV3-2
TGTGCCAGCAGCCAAAAGGGGTACAGGGTGGTCAGCGAACAGTACTTC
CASSQKGYRVVSEQYF
>NA|TRBJ2-2|TRBD2|TRBV11-2
TGTGCCAGCAGCTTAGATGCCCCCCGACTAGCGGTGAACACCGGGGAGCTGTTTTTT
CASSLDAPRLAVNTGELFF
>NA|TRBJ1-2|NA|TRBV30
TGTGCCTGGAGTGTAAATGTTCAATTTGGCTACACCTTC
CAWSVNVQFGYTF
>NA|TRBJ2-1|TRBD2|TRBV19
TGTGCCAGTAGTGCCAGTAGCGGGAGCTACAATGAGCAGTTCTTC
CASSASSGSYNEQFF
>NA|TRBJ2-3|TRBD2|TRBV19
TGTGCCAGTTCAACCGGGACTAGCGGAACAGATACGCAGTATTTT
CASSTGTSGTDTQYF
>NA|TRBJ1-3|NA|TRBV5-4
TGTGCCAGCAGCTTAGGGGTATCTGGAAACACCATATATTTT
CASSLGVSGNTIYF
>NA|TRBJ1-6|TRBD1|TRBV19
TGTGCCAGTAGTATCGACAGGGGAAATTCACCCCTCCACTTT
CASSIDRGNSPLHF
>NA|TRBJ1-1|TRBD1|TRBV7-8
TGTGCCAGCACCGCTACAGGGGGAACTGAAGCTTTCTTT
CASTATGGTEAFF
>NA|TRBJ1-5|NA|TRBV2
TGTGCCAGCAGTTCGGGGAGTCAGCCCCAGCATTTT
CASSSGSQPQHF
>NA|TRBJ2-2|NA|TRBV4-1
TGCGCCAGCAGCCAAGTGGCCACCGGGGAGCTGTTTTTT
CASSQVATGELFF
>NA|TRBJ2-3|TRBD2|TRBV4-3
TGCGCCAGCAGCGAAACCGGACTAGCTTACCCAGATACGCAGTATTTT
CASSETGLAYPDTQYF
>NA|TRBJ2-2|NA|TRBV3-1/TRBV3-2
TGTGCCAGCAGCCCCCGCGGGGCCGGGGAGCTGTTTTTT
CASSPRGAGELFF
>NA|TRBJ2-4|NA|TRBV6-5
TGTGCCAGCAGGGGGACAAGAGAACAGTACTTC
CASRGTREQYF
>NA|TRBJ2-1|TRBD2|TRBV19
TGTGCCAGTAGCACCGGACTAGCGGGAGGGAATGAGCAGTTCTTC
CASSTGLAGGNEQFF
>NA|TRBJ1-1|TRBD1|TRBV6-5
TGTGCCAGCAGTCTCCAGGGGGAGGCTGAAGCTTTCTTT
CASSLQGEAEAFF
>NA|TRBJ2-2|NA|TRBV9
TGTGCCAGCAGCGTTTTTGGGACTAACACCGGGGAGCTGTTTTTT
CASSVFGTNTGELFF
>NA|TRBJ2-7|NA|TRBV11-2
TGTGCCAGCAGCTTAGAAGGAGGAACCTACGAGCAGTACTTC
CASSLEGGTYEQYF
>NA|TRBJ2-2|TRBD2|TRBV6-2/TRBV6-3
TGTGCCAGCAGTTATCGAGCGGGAGGGAGCACCGGGGAGCTGTTTTTT
CASSYRAGGSTGELFF
>NA|TRBJ2-5|TRBD2|TRBV7-9
TGTGCCAGCAGCACGTGGACTAGCGGTCTCCAAGAGACCCAGTACTTC
CASSTWTSGLQETQYF
>NA|TRBJ2-3|TRBD2|TRBV24-1
TGTGCCACCAGTGGAGGGACTAGCGGGAGTCGGACAGATACGCAGTATTTT
CATSGGTSGSRTDTQYF
>NA|TRBJ2-1|TRBD1|TRBV5-4
TGTGCCAGCAGCTTGGCCGGGACAGGGTCGAATGAGCAGTTCTTC
CASSLAGTGSNEQFF
>NA|TRBJ1-1|TRBD1|TRBV7-3
TGTGCCAGCAGCCCGACAGGGGTCACTGAAGCTTTCTTT
CASSPTGVTEAFF
>NA|TRBJ2-7|TRBD1|TRBV27
TGTGCCAGCAGTTCGATCCGGGACAGGTTCTACGAGCAGTACTTC
CASSSIRDRFYEQYF
>NA|TRBJ1-4|TRBD1|TRBV19
TGTGCCAGTAGTAGATACAGGGGGCTGTCTAATGAAAAACTGTTTTTT
CASSRYRGLSNEKLFF
>few|TRBJ2-7|NA|TRBV19
TGTGCCAGTAGTATACACACCGAGCAGTACTTC
CASSIHTEQYF
>NA|TRBJ2-3|NA|TRBV7-9
TGTGCCAGCAGCGCACTAGGACAGCCCATTGCGGATACGCAGTATTTT
CASSALGQPIADTQYF
>NA|TRBJ2-7|NA|TRBV29-1
TGCAGCGATTCAGGGGTTAGCGCCTACGAGCAGTACTTC
CSDSGVSAYEQYF
>NA|TRBJ2-1|NA|TRBV7-2
TGTGCCAGCAGCGGCGCGGGAATTCCGGGTGAGCAGTTCTTC
CASSGAGIPGEQFF